This T cell receptor beta chain was documented in a study of T cell responses to AZD1222 COVID-19 vaccine. Study-level background: Second doses at about 4 or about 12 weeks were pooled.

The CDR3 extends over 13 amino acids. The V gene end was trimmed by 7 bases and the J gene end by 6 bases; junction bases not matched to a gene: 7. Overall study findings and caveats: The donor group comprised mostly white British people and more females; the analysis possibly underestimated clonal diversity. Spike-specific TCR breadth rose after two AZD1222 doses, and depth rose as well. At baseline, seropositivity was found in only a handful of AZD1222 recipients.

Worth noting for this clone: Its antigen is currently unknown.

The data were produced by immunoSEQ multiplex PCR, yet TCRdb's version contains in-frame clones alone and is incomplete. The sample contains more than 95,000 clones, 85% to 90% of which appear only once. Material: peripheral blood, obtained on day 0 of AZD1222 vaccination. This chain uses TRBV12-3 or TRBV12-4 with TRBJ2-3; 7 nucleotides align to TRBD2. The receptor comes from an adult in good health. CDR3 DNA sequence: TGTGCCAGCACCTACCACGGGAGGGATACGCAGTATTTT. Residues: CASTYHGRDTQYF.